These T cell receptor beta chains were read from a single sample in a study of T-cell reconstitution after alpha-beta-depleted transplantation in children. In TCRdb, the PCR reads were re-called with MiXCR into one record per CDR3 protein. The repertoire has fewer than 200,000 distinct CDR3 sequences, less than 8% of them found once; the top ten carry about 3%. The sequenced sample was PBMCs from the stem cell graft donor, obtained from the stem cell graft. These receptors were obtained from a human donor who donated a stem cell graft to a child with Wiskott-Aldrich syndrome. The CDR3 runs from the conserved cysteine through the conserved F or W. The order of the fields is J gene, V gene, CDR3 protein.

TRBJ2-5 TRBV5-5 CASSLRGLETQYF
TRBJ2-7 TRBV3-1 CASSQKGGTEQYF
TRBJ2-7 TRBV12-3/TRBV12-4 CASSLGLYEQYF
TRBJ2-6 TRBV12-3/TRBV12-4 CASSLPTQGAFAGANVLTF
TRBJ1-1 TRBV5-1 CASRTGTNTEAFF
TRBJ1-1 TRBV20-1 CSAGGPDTEAFF
TRBJ1-5 TRBV6-1 CASSAPPGTGYHQPQHF
TRBJ1-1 TRBV6-5 CASGGRTGSTEAFF
TRBJ2-5 TRBV12-3/TRBV12-4 CASSPWDLEETQYF
TRBJ1-4 TRBV4-2 CASSQERNEKLFF
TRBJ2-7 TRBV14 CASSQATGSAYEQYF
TRBJ2-1 TRBV4-1 CASSQTLAGGPDNEQFF
TRBJ2-3 TRBV11-3 CASSQTGSSTDTQYF
TRBJ1-1 TRBV29-1 CSVFPYDRDSTEAFF
TRBJ2-5 TRBV24-1 CATSDSRLADQETQYF
TRBJ2-5 TRBV10-3 CAISGGGWETQYF
TRBJ1-5 TRBV10-3 CAIRGGREQPQHF
TRBJ2-7 TRBV5-1 CASSADRYEQYF
TRBJ2-1 TRBV5-1 CASSLPSGGLSSYNEQFF
TRBJ2-2 TRBV29-1 CSVAFLAGGLAGELFF
TRBJ1-5 TRBV20-1 CSARLQGSNQPQHF
TRBJ1-6 TRBV7-2 CASSLGTGQTLHF
TRBJ2-5 TRBV5-1 CASSLRGTVEETQYF
TRBJ2-5 TRBV7-2 CASGEQETQYF
TRBJ2-7 TRBV7-9 CASSSLNTYEQYF
TRBJ2-1 TRBV2 CASVAVLSYNEQFF
TRBJ1-1 TRBV7-2 CASSSEGQGGNEAFF
TRBJ1-1 TRBV12-3/TRBV12-4 CASSTSGLLNTEAFF
TRBJ1-1 TRBV11-2 CASRTDRVFGEAFF
TRBJ1-5 TRBV2 CASTQNGFQHF
TRBJ2-4 TRBV5-1 CASSLEGTKNIQYF
TRBJ1-5 TRBV30 CAWSVAGNQPQHF
TRBJ1-3 TRBV12-3/TRBV12-4 CASSSMLGNTIYF
TRBJ2-1 TRBV10-3 CAISERLAGLDNEQFF
TRBJ1-5 TRBV7-8 CASSAQYTGDQPQHF
TRBJ2-1 TRBV7-2 CASSSAGWLDEQFF
TRBJ2-6 TRBV7-9 CASSNTGRANVLTF
TRBJ1-5 TRBV12-3/TRBV12-4 CASSPGTGYNQPQHF
TRBJ2-7 TRBV10-2 CASSLTDEPRSIGQYF
TRBJ2-1 TRBV24-1 CATTENEQFF
TRBJ1-5 TRBV10-2 CASSDRSPYQPQHF
TRBJ2-3 TRBV9 CASSPGHSLTDTQYF
TRBJ2-1 TRBV10-3 CAFSLRGLAGGSSYNEQFF
TRBJ1-4 TRBV29-1 CSASRDRGSEKLFF
TRBJ2-2 TRBV5-1 CASKQWDTTGELFF
TRBJ1-2 TRBV7-9 CASSLAEGLGYTF
TRBJ2-5 TRBV5-4 CASSPVGSQETQYF
TRBJ2-1 TRBV20-1 CSARNPGLADNEQFF
TRBJ2-5 TRBV7-2 CASSPRTSGVPTETQYF
TRBJ1-2 TRBV29-1 CSVHGTISQSYGYTF
TRBJ1-3 TRBV12-3/TRBV12-4 CATTGTWGTIYF
TRBJ1-6 TRBV5-1 CASSLSTTNFNSPLHF
TRBJ2-4 TRBV6-2/TRBV6-3 CASRPTGAKNIQYF
TRBJ1-5 TRBV30 CAWSGQDNQPQHF
TRBJ2-1 TRBV6-2/TRBV6-3 CASSTQGAGRNEQFF
TRBJ1-2 TRBV7-2 CASRPDSYGYTF
TRBJ2-3 TRBV5-1 CASSPGLAGADTQYF
TRBJ2-2 TRBV28 CASSLTGKAGELFF
TRBJ2-4 TRBV12-3/TRBV12-4 CASSLDIRGGKNIQYF